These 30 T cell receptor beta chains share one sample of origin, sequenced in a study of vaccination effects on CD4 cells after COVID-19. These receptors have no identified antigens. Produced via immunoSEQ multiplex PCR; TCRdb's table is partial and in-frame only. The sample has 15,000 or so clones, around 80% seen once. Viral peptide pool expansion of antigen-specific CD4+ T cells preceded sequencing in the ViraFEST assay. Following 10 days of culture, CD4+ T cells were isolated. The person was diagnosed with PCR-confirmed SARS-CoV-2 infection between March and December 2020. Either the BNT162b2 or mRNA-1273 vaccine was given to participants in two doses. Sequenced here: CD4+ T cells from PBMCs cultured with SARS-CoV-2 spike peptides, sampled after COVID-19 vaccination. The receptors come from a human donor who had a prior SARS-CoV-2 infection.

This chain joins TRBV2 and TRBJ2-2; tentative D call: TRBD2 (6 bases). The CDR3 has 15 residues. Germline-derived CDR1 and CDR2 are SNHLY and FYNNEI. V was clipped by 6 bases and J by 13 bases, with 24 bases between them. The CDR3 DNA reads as TGTGCCAGCAGCGGGGGAGACAGAACCCTCACCTTGCTGTTTTTT. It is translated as CASSGGDRTLTLLFF. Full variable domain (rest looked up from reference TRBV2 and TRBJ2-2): EPEVTQTPSHQVTQMGQEVILRCVPISNHLYFYWYRQILGQKVEFLVSFYNNEISEKSEIFDDQFSVERPDGSNFTLKIRSTKLEDSAMYFCASSGGDRTLTLLFFGEGSRLTVL.

DNA of the CDR3: TGCGCCAGCAGCTTGGAGGGACAGGGGCATGAAAAACTGTTTTTT. Translation: CASSLEGQGHEKLFF. The chain has TRBV5-1 and TRBJ1-4, with 10 positions matching TRBD1. CDR3 length: 15 residues. Germline CDR1 reads SGHRS; CDR2 reads YFSETQ. The V segment lost 0 bases and the J segment 6 bases; nucleotides outside the gene matches: 2.

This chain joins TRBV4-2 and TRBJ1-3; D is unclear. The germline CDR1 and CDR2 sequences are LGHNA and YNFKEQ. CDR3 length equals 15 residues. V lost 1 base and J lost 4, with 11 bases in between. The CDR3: CASSQVSEGGNTIYF. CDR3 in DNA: TGTGCCAGCAGCCAAGTCTCTGAGGGAGGAAACACCATATATTTT.

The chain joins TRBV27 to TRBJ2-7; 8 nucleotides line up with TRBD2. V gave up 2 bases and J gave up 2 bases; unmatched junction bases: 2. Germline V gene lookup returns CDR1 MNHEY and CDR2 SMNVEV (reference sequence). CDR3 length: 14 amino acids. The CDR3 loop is CASSLAGGTYEQYF. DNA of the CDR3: TGTGCCAGCAGTTTAGCGGGAGGAACCTACGAGCAGTACTTC.

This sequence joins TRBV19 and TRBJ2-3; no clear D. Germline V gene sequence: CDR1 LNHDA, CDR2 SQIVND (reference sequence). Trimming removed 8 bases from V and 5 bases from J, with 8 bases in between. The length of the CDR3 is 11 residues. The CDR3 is CASAKLDTQYF. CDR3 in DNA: TGTGCCAGTGCAAAGCTAGATACGCAGTATTTT. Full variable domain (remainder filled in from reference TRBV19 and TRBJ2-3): DGGITQSPKYLFRKEGQNVTLSCEQNLNHDAMYWYRQDPGQGLRLIYYSQIVNDFQKGDIAEGYSVSREKKESFPLTVTSAQKNPTAFYLCASAKLDTQYFGPGTRLTVL.

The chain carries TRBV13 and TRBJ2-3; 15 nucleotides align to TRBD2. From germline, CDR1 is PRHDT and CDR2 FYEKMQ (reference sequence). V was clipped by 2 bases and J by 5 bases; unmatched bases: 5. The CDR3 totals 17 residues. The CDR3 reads CASSLPGLAGGIDTQYF. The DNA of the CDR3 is TGTGCCAGCAGCTTACCCGGACTAGCGGGAGGGATAGATACGCAGTATTTT.

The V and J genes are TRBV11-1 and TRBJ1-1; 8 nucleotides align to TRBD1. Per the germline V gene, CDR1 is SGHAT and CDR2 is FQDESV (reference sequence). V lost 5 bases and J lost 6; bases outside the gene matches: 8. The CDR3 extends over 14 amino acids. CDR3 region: CASSIQQGGAEAFF. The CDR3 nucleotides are TGTGCCAGCAGCATACAACAGGGGGGGGCTGAAGCTTTCTTT.

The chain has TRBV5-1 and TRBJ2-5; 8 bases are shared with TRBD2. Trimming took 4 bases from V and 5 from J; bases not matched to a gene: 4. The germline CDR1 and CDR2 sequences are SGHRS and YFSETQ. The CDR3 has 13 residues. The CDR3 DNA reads TGCGCCAGCAGCCGGGGGGGGGACGAGACCCAGTACTTC. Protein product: CASSRGGDETQYF.

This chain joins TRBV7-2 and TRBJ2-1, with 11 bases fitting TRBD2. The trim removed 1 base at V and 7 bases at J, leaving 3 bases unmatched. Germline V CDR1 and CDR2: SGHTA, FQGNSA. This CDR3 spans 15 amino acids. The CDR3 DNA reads TGTGCCAGCAGCTTAGGACTAGCGGGGAATAATGAGCAGTTCTTC. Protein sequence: CASSLGLAGNNEQFF.

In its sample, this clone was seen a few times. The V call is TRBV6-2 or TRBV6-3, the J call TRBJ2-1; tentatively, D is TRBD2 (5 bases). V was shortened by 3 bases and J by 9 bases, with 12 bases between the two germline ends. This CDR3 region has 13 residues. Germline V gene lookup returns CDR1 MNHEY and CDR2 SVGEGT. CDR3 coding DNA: TGTGCCAGCAGTTATTGGGGAGCCGGTGAGCAGTTCTTC. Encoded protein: CASSYWGAGEQFF.

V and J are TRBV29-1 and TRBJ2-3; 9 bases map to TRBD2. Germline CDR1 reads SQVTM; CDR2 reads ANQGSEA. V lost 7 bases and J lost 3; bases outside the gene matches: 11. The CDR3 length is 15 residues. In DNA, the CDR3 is TGCAGCGCCACGAAGGCGGGAGGGCTTACAGATACGCAGTATTTT. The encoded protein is CSATKAGGLTDTQYF.

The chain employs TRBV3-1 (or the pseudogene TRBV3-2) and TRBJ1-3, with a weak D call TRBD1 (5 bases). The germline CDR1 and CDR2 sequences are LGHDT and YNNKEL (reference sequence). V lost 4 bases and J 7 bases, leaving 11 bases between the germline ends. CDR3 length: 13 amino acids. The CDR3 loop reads CASSLGGLNTIYF. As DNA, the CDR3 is TGTGCCAGCAGCCTCGGGGGGTTGAACACCATATATTTT.

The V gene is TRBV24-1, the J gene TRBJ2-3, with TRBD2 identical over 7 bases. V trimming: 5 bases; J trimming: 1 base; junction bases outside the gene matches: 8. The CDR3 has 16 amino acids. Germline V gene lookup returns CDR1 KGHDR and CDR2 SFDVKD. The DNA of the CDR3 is TGTGCCACCAGTGCCCCCGGGGACTACGGCACAGATACGCAGTATTTT. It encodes CATSAPGDYGTDTQYF.

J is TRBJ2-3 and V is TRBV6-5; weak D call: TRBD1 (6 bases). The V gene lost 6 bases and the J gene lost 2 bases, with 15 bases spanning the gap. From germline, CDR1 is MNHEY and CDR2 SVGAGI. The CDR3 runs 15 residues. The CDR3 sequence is CASSRTGTHTDTQYF. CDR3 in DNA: TGTGCCAGCAGCCGTACCGGGACACACACAGATACGCAGTATTTT.

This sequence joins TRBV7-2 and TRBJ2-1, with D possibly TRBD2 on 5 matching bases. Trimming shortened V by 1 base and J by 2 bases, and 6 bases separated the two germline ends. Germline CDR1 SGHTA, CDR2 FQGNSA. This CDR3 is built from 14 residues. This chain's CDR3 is CASSLVATYNEQFF. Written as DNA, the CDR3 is TGTGCCAGCAGCTTAGTAGCGACCTACAATGAGCAGTTCTTC. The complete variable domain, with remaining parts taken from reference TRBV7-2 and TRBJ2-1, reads GAGVSQSPSNKVTEKGKDVELRCDPISGHTALYWYRQSLGQGLEFLIYFQGNSAPDKSGLPSDRFSAERTGGSVSTLTIQRTQQEDSAVYLCASSLVATYNEQFFGPGTRLTVL.

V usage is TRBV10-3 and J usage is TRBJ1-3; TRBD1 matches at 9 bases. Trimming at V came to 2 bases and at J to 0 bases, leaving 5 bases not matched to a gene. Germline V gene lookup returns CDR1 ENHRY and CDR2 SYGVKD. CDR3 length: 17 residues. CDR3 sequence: CAISEGGTGSSGNTIYF. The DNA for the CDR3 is TGTGCCATCAGTGAGGGGGGGACAGGGTCCTCTGGAAACACCATATATTTT.

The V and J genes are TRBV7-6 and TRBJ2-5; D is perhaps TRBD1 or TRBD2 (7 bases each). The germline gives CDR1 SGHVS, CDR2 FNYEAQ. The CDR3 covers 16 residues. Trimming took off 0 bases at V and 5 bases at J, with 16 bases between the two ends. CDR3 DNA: TGTGCCAGCAGCTTAGCGCTCGGGCAGGGGGGGGAGACCCAGTACTTC. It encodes CASSLALGQGGETQYF.

CDR3 nucleotide sequence: TGTGCCAGCAGCTTGGCCCCGACAGGGGACAATTCACCCCTCCACTTT. It specifies CASSLAPTGDNSPLHF. The rearrangement uses TRBV5-6 and TRBJ1-6, with TRBD1 identical over 8 bases. Germline CDR1 is SGHDT and CDR2 is YYEEEE. This CDR3 comprises 16 residues. Losses at the gene ends were 0 bases for V and 7 bases for J; bases not matched to a gene: 6.

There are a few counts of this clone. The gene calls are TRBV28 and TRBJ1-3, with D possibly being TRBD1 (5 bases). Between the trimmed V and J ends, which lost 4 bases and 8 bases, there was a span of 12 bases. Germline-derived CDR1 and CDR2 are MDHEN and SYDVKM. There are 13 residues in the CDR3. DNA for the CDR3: TGTGCCAGCAGTTCAACGGACAAAGACACCATATATTTT. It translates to CASSSTDKDTIYF.

CDR3 nucleotides: TGCGCCAGCAGCTTCGGACAGGGGAGCGGTGAAAAACTGTTTTTT. Its protein is CASSFGQGSGEKLFF. The genes are TRBV5-1 and TRBJ1-4; TRBD1 aligns across 9 bases. CDR1 SGHRS and CDR2 YFSETQ come from the germline V gene. This CDR3 has 15 amino acids. The J segment lost 7 bases and the V segment lost 2 bases, leaving 6 bases of the junction unmatched.

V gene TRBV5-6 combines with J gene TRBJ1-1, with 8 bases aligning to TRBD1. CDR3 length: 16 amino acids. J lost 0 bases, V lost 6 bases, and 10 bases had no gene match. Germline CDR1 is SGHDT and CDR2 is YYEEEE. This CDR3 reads CASKGGQGGMNTEAFF. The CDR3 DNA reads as TGTGCCAGCAAGGGAGGACAGGGAGGGATGAACACTGAAGCTTTCTTT.

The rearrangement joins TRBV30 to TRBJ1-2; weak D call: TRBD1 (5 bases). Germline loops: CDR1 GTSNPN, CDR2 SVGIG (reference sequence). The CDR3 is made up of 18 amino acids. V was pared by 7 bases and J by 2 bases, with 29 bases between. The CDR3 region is CAFDVDTSSGTLNYGYTF. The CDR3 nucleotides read TGTGCCTTTGACGTCGACACATCATCGGGGACTCTAAACTATGGCTACACCTTC.

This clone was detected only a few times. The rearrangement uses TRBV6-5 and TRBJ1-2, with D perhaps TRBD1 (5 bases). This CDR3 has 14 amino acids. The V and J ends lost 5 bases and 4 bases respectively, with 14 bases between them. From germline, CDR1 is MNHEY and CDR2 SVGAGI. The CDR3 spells CASSRDASGYGYTF. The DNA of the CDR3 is TGTGCCAGCAGTAGGGACGCTTCAGGCTATGGCTACACCTTC.

CDR3 DNA: TGTGCCAGCAGCTTGTGGAGCCCCACCTACAATGAGCAGTTCTTC. Translation gives CASSLWSPTYNEQFF. The chain recombines TRBV5-8 with TRBJ2-1; no clear D. The V gene's germline CDR1 is SGHTS and CDR2 YDEGEE. Trimming took 1 base from V and 2 from J, leaving 10 bases between them. The CDR3 is made up of 15 amino acids.

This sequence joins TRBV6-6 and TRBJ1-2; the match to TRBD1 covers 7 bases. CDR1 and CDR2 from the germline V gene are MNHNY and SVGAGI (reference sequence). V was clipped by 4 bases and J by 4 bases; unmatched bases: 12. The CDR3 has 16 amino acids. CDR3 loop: CASSFSGGPYPYGYTF. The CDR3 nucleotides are TGTGCCAGCAGTTTTTCAGGGGGTCCCTATCCCTATGGCTACACCTTC.

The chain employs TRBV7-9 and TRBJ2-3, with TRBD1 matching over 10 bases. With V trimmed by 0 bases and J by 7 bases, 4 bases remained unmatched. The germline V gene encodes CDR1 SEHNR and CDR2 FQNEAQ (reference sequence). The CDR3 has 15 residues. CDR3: CASSLARDRGYTQYF. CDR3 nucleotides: TGTGCCAGCAGCTTAGCTCGGGACAGGGGATATACGCAGTATTTT.

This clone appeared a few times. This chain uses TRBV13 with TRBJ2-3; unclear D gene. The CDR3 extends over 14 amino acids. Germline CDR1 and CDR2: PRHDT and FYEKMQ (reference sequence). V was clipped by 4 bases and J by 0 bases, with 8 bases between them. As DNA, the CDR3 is TGTGCCAGCAGCTCCGGGCCCAGCACAGATACGCAGTATTTT. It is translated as CASSSGPSTDTQYF.

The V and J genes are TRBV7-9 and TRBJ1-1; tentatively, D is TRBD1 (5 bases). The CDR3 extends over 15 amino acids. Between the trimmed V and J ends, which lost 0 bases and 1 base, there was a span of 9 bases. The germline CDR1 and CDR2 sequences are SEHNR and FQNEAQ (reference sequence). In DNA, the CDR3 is TGTGCCAGCAGCTTAGCCAGGGTGGGGAACACTGAAGCTTTCTTT. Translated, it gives CASSLARVGNTEAFF. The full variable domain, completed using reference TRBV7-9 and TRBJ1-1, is DTGVSQNPRHKITKRGQNVTFRCDPISEHNRLYWYRQTLGQGPEFLTYFQNEAQLEKSRLLSDRFSAERPKGSFSTLEIQRTEQGDSAMYLCASSLARVGNTEAFFGQGTRLTVV.

CDR3 nucleotide sequence: TGTGCCAGCAGTCGACCCCAGCGGGGTGAGAATGAGCAGTTCTTC. This codes for CASSRPQRGENEQFF. The chain carries TRBV27 and TRBJ2-1, with 7 bases identical to TRBD2. The CDR3 totals 15 residues. Germline loops: CDR1 MNHEY, CDR2 SMNVEV (reference sequence). V lost 5 bases and J lost 7; bases outside the gene matches: 11.

The CDR3 DNA reads as TGTGCCAGCAGCTTAGTTGGGAGGACAGGGAAAGCTTTCTTT. Residues: CASSLVGRTGKAFF. V gene TRBV11-3 combines with J gene TRBJ1-1, with TRBD1 identical over 8 bases. Germline V gene sequence: CDR1 SGHNT, CDR2 YENEEA. Trimming took 1 base from V and 9 from J; bases not matched to a gene: 7. The CDR3 has 14 amino acids.